This TCR beta chain stems from a study of beta chain features in type 1 diabetes listed by TCRdb under 2018. Regarding the study in general: Mean age, gender distribution, total cell number and subset yield did not differ between patients and healthy donors. In the study, TCRB repertoires of sorted circulating CD4+ T cell subsets from recently diagnosed type 1 diabetes patients were compared with those of matched healthy donors. Whereas all 30 or so donors provided naive and central memory subsets, regulatory and stem cell-like memory subsets were isolated from just 8 patients and about 8 healthy donors. Across all samples, fewer than 130 million sorted cells were examined, and cell number per subset correlated strongly with RNA yield. What the research found in general, with its limitations: At VDJ recombination sites, type 1 diabetes patients had fewer insertions and more deleted nucleotides, which implies abnormalities in thymic rearrangement. Naive, central memory and regulatory TCRB repertoires appeared to be more alike among patients than among healthy donors. Type 1 diabetes patients showed a moderate but significant shortening of TCRB CDR3 length in all four CD4+ subsets. Because the HLA sub-analyses included only small numbers of individuals, any influence of HLA type on TCRB rearrangement was left unresolved. Shorter templates might be favored by PCR, yet because patient and control samples were amplified and corrected together, any such skew would affect both groups equally. Because cDNA was sequenced instead of genomic DNA, activated cells with high expression could be over-represented, although the groups did not differ in activation or CD3 levels.

As encoded in the germline V gene (reference sequence), CDR1 is GTSNPN while CDR2 is SVGIG. The CDR3 runs 10 residues from the cysteine to the phenylalanine. From each donor, a single peripheral blood sample of 95 to 150 mL on average was drawn into heparinised tubes. Using a panel that included CD45RO, CCR7, CD25, CD127, CD95 and CD27, naive, central memory, regulatory and stem cell-like memory CD4+ T cells were sorted on a BD FACSAria II. A purity above 98% was achieved for all sorted populations. PBMCs were isolated right away by Lymphoprep density gradient centrifugation and were stained directly, without culture. So that batch effects would be minimized, each experiment stained and sorted samples in pairs, pairing one healthy donor with one patient. Concerning this clone: It has no known antigen specificity. No DNA is shown, since the ends of the CDR3 on it are uncertain; the CDR3 is the one TCRdb lists.

The entire amount of isolated RNA was reverse transcribed using the High Capacity cDNA Reverse Transcription Kit, so the sequenced TCRB transcripts were expressed ones. Deep immunoSEQ sequencing was applied to naive, central memory and regulatory T cell samples, giving an average of around 4 million total reads per sample. After sorted cells were lysed in RLT buffer, RNA was extracted with DNase-treated RNeasy Micro or Mini kits, with the choice depending on cell number. Each cell subset was processed separately to prevent cross-contamination, with patient and healthy donor samples processed together. The immunoSEQ multiplex PCR was used to amplify TCRB sequences from cDNA, yielding 87-bp fragments that span the CDR3 region. The amplicons were sequenced using the Illumina HiSeq platform. The original methods were these. Synthetic template baselines were used to correct PCR bias computationally, reads within Hamming distance 2 were collapsed, and singletons that could not be merged were discarded. By aligning reads against IMGT, V, D and J genes, CDR3 length, and insertions or deletions at six rearrangement sites were assigned. Within each subset, clonotype counts were normalized to the number of sorted cells before true diversity and Gini coefficients were calculated with the tcR R package. The overlap coefficient, calculated on TCRB nucleotide sequences, was used to measure repertoire sharing. As a proxy for the pre-selection repertoire, out-of-frame TCRB sequences from naive cells were analyzed. The clones in this table, taken by TCRdb from immuneACCESS, are in-frame only. Not every clone is retained; where verified, under half of the shortfall comes from an unresolved V gene, and the cause of the rest is unknown. Clone size and V and J calls were adopted from that table, with D and trimming inferred from the DNA. The sample records 640,000 or so clones, around an eighth of which are singletons. The leading ten clones occupy roughly 0.022% of the sample.

Recombination joined TRBV30 with TRBJ1-1; the table names TRBD1, a call not compared with the DNA. The sample consisted of naive CD4+ T cells from blood. Per the publication, the cell subset or site label means: true naive CD4+ T cells. This TCR was recovered from a man between 18 and 29 years old with type 1 diabetes. The CDR3 protein: CAWGTGNVFF.